This TCR beta chain is drawn from a study of blood T cell repertoires in COVID-19. The wider study: Acute-phase and convalescent COVID-19 samples originated in the United States, Italy and Spain. Nucleic acid was either cDNA or gDNA, and it came from T cells, B-cell-depleted T cells, or PBMCs.

One Seattle source followed patients from active infection through their disease course. Under the authors' procedure: By means of reference gene primer amplification, nucleated cell counts were estimated. The repertoire was sequenced with immunoSEQ multiplex PCR; TCRdb's copy has only in-frame clones and lacks some. V, J and clone size are taken as reported in that table, and D and trimming were inferred from the DNA itself. Counted here are over 450,000 clones, roughly nine tenths occurring once; the ten biggest clones make up 7.8%. With 4 bases clipped from V and 1 base from J, the junction kept 2 bases outside the gene matches. CDR3 length: 13 amino acids. Germline assignment: CDR1 SGHDT and CDR2 YYEEEE.

Sequencing used peripheral blood. This sequence joins TRBV5-6 and TRBJ2-7, with 7 bases lining up with TRBD1. This receptor was taken from a woman aged 50 to 60 with COVID-19, enrolled during active disease. This chain's CDR3 is CASSPGQSYEQYF. CDR3 sequence (DNA): TGTGCCAGCAGCCCGGGACAGTCCTACGAGCAGTACTTC.